These T cell receptor beta chains were read from a single sample in a study of human T cells and chemical hapten exposure. TCRdb re-derived calls from the RACE reads in MiXCR, one entry per CDR3 protein. The sample has 95,000 to 100,000 distinct CDR3 sequences, 9.5% to 15% seen once; the top ten hold over 2%. Specimen: whole blood, collected in connection with sensitization to the hapten diphenylcyclopropenone (DPC). Receptors were obtained from a woman aged 40 to 49 with alopecia areata. Some clones in this sample may be carry-over from other donors' samples. Each CDR3 is given with its conserved first and last residue. D genes are given only for firm matches. A row's size may be missing; if present it is once, few, many or a size class.

len	d_gene	v_gene	j_gene	abundance	CDR3nt	CDR3aa
15	.	TRBV18	TRBJ1-1	few	TGTGCCAGCTCACCCCTAGAGTTGAGGGGACTGGAAGCTTTCTTT	CASSPLELRGLEAFF
15	.	TRBV4-3	TRBJ2-5	.	TGCGCCAGCAGCCAAGCGGGAGTAGCCCAAGAGACCCAGTACTTC	CASSQAGVAQETQYF
13	.	TRBV29-1	TRBJ1-2	few	TGCAGCGTTGTCGTACAGGGCCACTATGGCTACACCTTC	CSVVVQGHYGYTF
14	.	TRBV7-2	TRBJ2-7	few	TGTGCCAGCAGCCAACAACCCGGTTCCTACGAGCAGTACTTC	CASSQQPGSYEQYF
17	TRBD1	TRBV27	TRBJ1-5	many	TGTGCCAGCAGTTTGTACGGGGGGACAGGGGGTAATCAGCCCCAGCATTTT	CASSLYGGTGGNQPQHF
15	TRBD2	TRBV7-6	TRBJ2-1	.	TGTGCCAGCAGCTCTACTAGCGGGAGGGCCAATGAGCAGTTCTTC	CASSSTSGRANEQFF
16	.	TRBV9	TRBJ1-4	many	TGTGCCAGCAGCGTAGATCCGCAGGGCACTAATGAAAAACTGTTTTTT	CASSVDPQGTNEKLFF
14	TRBD1	TRBV3-1	TRBJ2-7	.	TGTGCCAGCAGCCTTGGGACAGGGCAGCACGAGCAGTACTTC	CASSLGTGQHEQYF
16	TRBD1	TRBV7-2	TRBJ1-1	.	TGTGCCAGCAGCCCCGCCGGGACAGTATCCTCCACTGAAGCTTTCTTT	CASSPAGTVSSTEAFF
14	.	TRBV10-3	TRBJ2-2	.	TGTGCCATGGGGCTGGGGACGAACACCGGGGAGCTGTTTTTT	CAMGLGTNTGELFF
14	.	TRBV3-1	TRBJ2-1	.	TGTGCCAGCAGCCCTCTAGCGACGTACAATGAGCAGTTCTTC	CASSPLATYNEQFF
14	.	TRBV7-2	TRBJ1-6	many	TGTGCCAGCAGCCCCGGTCCCGAGGGATCACCCCTCCACTTT	CASSPGPEGSPLHF
15	.	TRBV7-8	TRBJ1-2	many	TGTGCCAGCAGCTTAGGTCTGGGGGTGGTAAATGGCTACACCTTC	CASSLGLGVVNGYTF
15	.	TRBV4-3	TRBJ2-3	.	TGCGCCAGCAGCCAAGATTGGCAGGGGACAGATACGCAGTATTTT	CASSQDWQGTDTQYF
14	.	TRBV7-9	TRBJ2-1	few	TGTGCCAGCAGCTTAGCCCTAGACCGAAATGAGCAGTTCTTC	CASSLALDRNEQFF
15	TRBD2	TRBV9	TRBJ2-1	.	TGTGCCAGCAGCGTAGCCACTAGCGGTACCGCCTTGCAGTTATTC	CASSVATSGTALQLF
15	TRBD1	TRBV23-1	TRBJ1-2	.	TGCGCCAGCAGTCAATCGGGGCAGGGGGCCAATGGCTACACCTTC	CASSQSGQGANGYTF
18	TRBD2	TRBV3-1	TRBJ2-1	few	TGTGCCAGCAGCTCCGAGCGACTAGCGGGCCGGGGTAGCAATGAGCAGTTCTTC	CASSSERLAGRGSNEQFF
14	.	TRBV18	TRBJ2-7	few	TGTGCCAGCTCACCACCAAGCGGGTTGAACGAGCAGTACTTC	CASSPPSGLNEQYF
16	TRBD1	TRBV12-3/TRBV12-4	TRBJ1-1	.	TGTGCCAGCAGGACCGGGACAGGGACCTTCGGCACTGAAGCTTTCTTT	CASRTGTGTFGTEAFF
12	.	TRBV12-3/TRBV12-4	TRBJ2-2	.	TGTGCCAGCAGTCGGAGCACCGGGGAGCTGTTTTTT	CASSRSTGELFF
13	.	TRBV18	TRBJ1-4	few	TGTGCCAGCTCACCACCGGTCCGAGAAAAACTGTTTTTT	CASSPPVREKLFF
15	TRBD1	TRBV10-3	TRBJ2-2	few	TGTGCCATCAGTCCTGGGACAGGGATCACCGGGGAGCTGTTTTTT	CAISPGTGITGELFF
18	TRBD2	TRBV7-6	TRBJ2-1	many	TGTGCCAGCAGCTTAGGGGGACTAGCGGTTTGGCCCTACAATGAGCAGTTCTTC	CASSLGGLAVWPYNEQFF
14	TRBD1	TRBV29-1	TRBJ2-3	.	TGCAGCGGTCGACAGGGGGTATCATCAGATACGCAGTATTTT	CSGRQGVSSDTQYF
15	TRBD2	TRBV7-3	TRBJ2-1	many	TGTGCCAGCAGCCCCAGCGGGGGCAGGTGGTATGAGCAGTTCTTC	CASSPSGGRWYEQFF
13	.	TRBV11-2	TRBJ1-6	many	TGTGCCAGCAGCTTACAGGGTGGTTCACCCCTCCACTTT	CASSLQGGSPLHF
14	.	TRBV6-1	TRBJ1-2	.	TGTGCCAGCAGTGAATTGGACAGCCGCTATGGCTACACCTTC	CASSELDSRYGYTF
12	TRBD1	TRBV10-3	TRBJ2-7	.	TGTGCCATCAGGGGACAGAACTACGAGCAGTACTTC	CAIRGQNYEQYF
15	TRBD2	TRBV7-2	TRBJ2-5	.	TGTGCCAGCAGCTGGAGACTAGCGGGAGAGGAGACCCAGTACTTC	CASSWRLAGEETQYF
14	.	TRBV29-1	TRBJ2-6	.	TGCAGCGTTGAAGGGTCTGGAGGGGCCAACGTCCTGACTTTC	CSVEGSGGANVLTF
17	TRBD2	TRBV12-3/TRBV12-4	TRBJ2-1	.	TGTGCCAGCAGTTTAATGCGGGGGGCGCATGTGGGGAATGAGCAGTTCTTC	CASSLMRGAHVGNEQFF
13	TRBD1	TRBV2	TRBJ1-1	.	TGTGCCAGCATCCGGACAGGCAACACTGAAGCTTTCTTT	CASIRTGNTEAFF
12	.	TRBV20-1	TRBJ2-2	few	TGCAGTGCTAGAGAAGGGGCCGGGGAGCTGTTTTTT	CSAREGAGELFF
15	.	TRBV7-8	TRBJ2-1	few	TGTGCCAGCAGCCTCTCCCGGCTAGAAAATAATGAGCAGTTCTTC	CASSLSRLENNEQFF
16	.	TRBV7-3	TRBJ2-2	.	TGTGCCAGCAGCTTAAATCAAGTGGGGAACACCGGGGAGCTGTTTTTT	CASSLNQVGNTGELFF
17	TRBD2	TRBV6-2/TRBV6-3	TRBJ2-1	many	TGTGCCAGCAGAGGACTAGCGGCTGGGATCGGCTACAATGAGCAGTTCTTC	CASRGLAAGIGYNEQFF
12	.	TRBV29-1	TRBJ2-7	.	TGCAGCGCCCAGGAAGGTGCCTACGAGCAGTACTTC	CSAQEGAYEQYF
13	.	TRBV7-9	TRBJ2-7	.	TGTGCCAGCAGCGACCGGGACGTTCACGAGCAGTACTTC	CASSDRDVHEQYF
14	.	TRBV11-3	TRBJ2-5	few	TGTGCCAGCAGCCCGGGGCGGCCCCAAGAGACCCAGTACTTC	CASSPGRPQETQYF
15	TRBD1	TRBV6-2/TRBV6-3	TRBJ1-5	many	TGTGCCAGCACCCAGACAGGGTATAGCAATCAGCCCCAGCATTTT	CASTQTGYSNQPQHF
16	.	TRBV18	TRBJ2-1	many	TGTGCCAGCTCGGGATTCGTCCAGGCCCAAGACAATGAGCAGTTCTTC	CASSGFVQAQDNEQFF
17	TRBD2	TRBV4-3	TRBJ2-3	few	TGCGCCAGCAGCCAAGATGGGGTTAGCGGGCTCACAGATACGCAGTATTTT	CASSQDGVSGLTDTQYF
15	TRBD1	TRBV11-2	TRBJ2-7	.	TGTGCCAGCAGCCTAGTTGACAGGGGATCCTACGAGCAGTACTTC	CASSLVDRGSYEQYF
13	.	TRBV5-8	TRBJ1-2	few	TGTGCCAGCAGCACACCACAGACCTATGGCTACACCTTC	CASSTPQTYGYTF
14	.	TRBV7-2	TRBJ2-1	.	TGTGCCAGCAGCTCTCTGGCCTCCTACAATGAGCAGTTCTTC	CASSSLASYNEQFF
15	.	TRBV18	TRBJ1-4	many	TGTGCCAGCTCACCGCCTTGGGTACCTAATGAAAAACTGTTTTTT	CASSPPWVPNEKLFF
15	TRBD2	TRBV7-3	TRBJ2-1	.	TGTGCCAGCAGCTTAAGCGGGAGGAGTGGGGATGAGCAGTTCTTC	CASSLSGRSGDEQFF
11	.	TRBV6-6	TRBJ2-3	.	TGTGCCACCGAGGTCCCAGATACGCAGTATTTT	CATEVPDTQYF
12	.	TRBV7-4	TRBJ2-1	many	TGTGCCAGCTCGGCGGGATACAATGAGCAGTTCTTC	CASSAGYNEQFF
15	TRBD2	TRBV20-1	TRBJ2-3	once	TGCAGTGCTACGGGACTAGCGGGAGGGCCAGATACGCAGTATTTT	CSATGLAGGPDTQYF
16	TRBD2	TRBV10-3	TRBJ2-1	.	TGTGCCATCAGGCTCGCACTAGCGGGAGGGGACAATGAGCAGTTCTTC	CAIRLALAGGDNEQFF
16	TRBD1	TRBV6-2/TRBV6-3	TRBJ2-1	few	TGTGCCAGCAGGGCGAGCCCACAGGGGGGATACAATGAGCAGTTCTTC	CASRASPQGGYNEQFF
14	.	TRBV9	TRBJ2-7	few	TGTGCCAGCAGCTCTCGGAGCGAAACCTACGAGCAGTACTTC	CASSSRSETYEQYF
16	.	TRBV18	TRBJ1-1	many	TGTGCCAGCTCACCAAGCCCCCGAAGCATGAACACTGAAGCTTTCTTT	CASSPSPRSMNTEAFF
13	.	TRBV5-6	TRBJ1-3	few	TGTGCCAGCAGGCTACAGGGTGGAAACACCATATATTTT	CASRLQGGNTIYF
17	.	TRBV7-6	TRBJ1-1	.	TGTGCCAGCAGCTTAGCTATCGATCCGGCTTTGAACACTGAAGCTTTCTTT	CASSLAIDPALNTEAFF
17	.	TRBV4-3	TRBJ1-3	.	TGCGCCAGCAGCCAAGGAACGAATGTAGTCTCTGGAAACACCATATATTTT	CASSQGTNVVSGNTIYF
13	.	TRBV7-6	TRBJ2-7	many	TGTGCCAGCAGCCCATCACAGGGTTACGAGCAGTACTTC	CASSPSQGYEQYF